This TCR beta chain was captured by sequencing in a study of immune evolution from preneoplasia to lung adenocarcinoma. Study-level findings and limits: Compared with EGFR-mutant or double wild-type lesions, KRAS-mutant nodules were more clonal.

Patient tissue came from resections in Japan or China, 2014–2017. Two lung cancer pathologists independently confirmed each histologic diagnosis. Measured with immunoSEQ multiplex PCR; TCRdb has only the in-frame clones, and not every one. This sample has 6,000 to 8,500 clones, with around 85% found just once. Germline CDR1 and CDR2: MDHEN and SYDVKM. CDR3 length: 16 amino acids. V was shortened by 3 bases and J by 1 base, with 13 bases between the two germline ends. With respect to this clone: No antigen is known for it.

The receptor's source is an older person with lung adenocarcinoma. V is TRBV28 and J is TRBJ1-5, with a weak D call TRBD1 (5 bases). The material sequenced was FFPE minimally invasive lung adenocarcinoma tissue. CDR3 protein: CASSLPGRGSNQPQHF. In nucleotides, the CDR3 is TGTGCCAGCAGTTTGCCCGGTCGGGGGAGCAATCAGCCCCAGCATTTT.